The rows below give T cell receptor beta chains drawn from one sample of a study of shared clonotypes between healthy human individuals. Generated by immunoSEQ multiplex PCR, the TCRdb table keeps only in-frame clones and is missing some. Here the sample spans about 1 million clones, 65% to 75% being singletons. The sequenced sample was memory CD4+ T cells sorted from blood. The receptor set was obtained from a man aged 18 to 30 in good health. Each CDR3 is given with its conserved first and last residue. The D gene is left open where the match is weak. The size of a clone is reported for some rows only, either as once, few or many, or as a class for expanded clones.

clone_size: -; j_call: TRBJ2-3; v_call: TRBV7-2; d_call: -; cdr3_aa: CASKSQPTGPTDTQYF; cdr3_nt: TGTGCCAGCAAATCGCAACCGACAGGACCCACAGATACGCAGTATTTT
clone_size: once; j_call: TRBJ2-1; v_call: TRBV30; d_call: -; cdr3_aa: CAGHWTRGKNEQFF; cdr3_nt: TGTGCCGGTCATTGGACTAGGGGGAAGAATGAGCAGTTCTTC
clone_size: few; j_call: TRBJ2-3; v_call: TRBV9; d_call: -; cdr3_aa: CASSVAIGATDTQYF; cdr3_nt: TGTGCCAGCAGCGTAGCTATCGGGGCGACAGATACGCAGTATTTT
clone_size: -; j_call: TRBJ2-5; v_call: TRBV15; d_call: -; cdr3_aa: CATSRKVFETQYF; cdr3_nt: TGTGCCACCAGCCGAAAAGTCTTCGAGACCCAGTACTTC
clone_size: -; j_call: TRBJ1-2; v_call: TRBV6-1; d_call: -; cdr3_aa: CASSRMDYYGYTF; cdr3_nt: TGTGCCAGCAGTCGAATGGACTACTATGGCTACACCTTC
clone_size: -; j_call: TRBJ2-1; v_call: TRBV10-3; d_call: -; cdr3_aa: CAIRLPDRWGEQFF; cdr3_nt: TGTGCCATCAGGCTCCCAGACCGCTGGGGTGAGCAGTTCTTC
clone_size: few; j_call: TRBJ1-2; v_call: TRBV5-6; d_call: -; cdr3_aa: CASSLLGEVYGYTF; cdr3_nt: TGTGCCAGCAGCTTGCTGGGTGAGGTCTATGGCTACACCTTC
clone_size: -; j_call: TRBJ1-2; v_call: TRBV27; d_call: -; cdr3_aa: CASSFNGENYGYTF; cdr3_nt: TGTGCCAGCAGTTTTAATGGCGAAAACTATGGCTACACCTTC
clone_size: few; j_call: TRBJ1-1; v_call: TRBV4-3; d_call: -; cdr3_aa: CASSQMGESTEAFF; cdr3_nt: TGCGCCAGCAGCCAAATGGGGGAGAGCACTGAAGCTTTCTTT
clone_size: -; j_call: TRBJ2-3; v_call: TRBV4-3; d_call: -; cdr3_aa: CASSQDLRNTDTQYF; cdr3_nt: TGCGCCAGCAGCCAAGATCTTCGTAACACAGATACGCAGTATTTT
clone_size: -; j_call: TRBJ2-2; v_call: TRBV7-9; d_call: -; cdr3_aa: CASSLAGPGSTGELFF; cdr3_nt: TGTGCCAGCAGCTTAGCGGGACCGGGCTCCACCGGGGAGCTGTTTTTT
clone_size: few; j_call: TRBJ2-3; v_call: TRBV6-1; d_call: TRBD2; cdr3_aa: CASGLAASTDTQYF; cdr3_nt: TGTGCCAGCGGACTAGCGGCTAGCACAGATACGCAGTATTTT
clone_size: -; j_call: TRBJ2-7; v_call: TRBV6-6; d_call: -; cdr3_aa: CASSYGTTYEQYF; cdr3_nt: TGTGCCAGCAGTTACGGTACTACCTACGAGCAGTACTTC
clone_size: -; j_call: TRBJ1-4; v_call: TRBV10-3; d_call: -; cdr3_aa: CAISPEEGEKLFF; cdr3_nt: TGTGCCATCAGTCCTGAGGAAGGGGAAAAACTGTTTTTT
clone_size: -; j_call: TRBJ2-7; v_call: TRBV5-6; d_call: TRBD1; cdr3_aa: CASSPDRDDYEQYF; cdr3_nt: TGTGCCAGCAGCCCGGACAGGGATGACTACGAGCAGTACTTC
clone_size: -; j_call: TRBJ1-6; v_call: TRBV7-9; d_call: TRBD1; cdr3_aa: CASSSGTGLSPLHF; cdr3_nt: TGTGCCAGCAGCTCCGGGACAGGTTTATCACCCCTCCACTTT
clone_size: -; j_call: TRBJ1-6; v_call: TRBV6-1; d_call: -; cdr3_aa: CASLRTERNSPLHF; cdr3_nt: TGTGCCAGCCTTCGTACGGAACGCAATTCACCCCTCCACTTT
clone_size: once; j_call: TRBJ2-7; v_call: TRBV7-9; d_call: -; cdr3_aa: CASSPRDSSYEQYF; cdr3_nt: TGTGCCAGCAGCCCGCGGGACAGCTCCTACGAGCAGTACTTC
clone_size: many; j_call: TRBJ2-1; v_call: TRBV5-4; d_call: TRBD2; cdr3_aa: CASSHESGSRNEQFF; cdr3_nt: TGTGCCAGCAGCCACGAGAGCGGGAGTCGAAATGAGCAGTTCTTC
clone_size: -; j_call: TRBJ1-2; v_call: TRBV28; d_call: TRBD1; cdr3_aa: CASRPRDRYYGYTF; cdr3_nt: TGTGCCAGCAGGCCGCGGGACAGATACTATGGCTACACCTTC
clone_size: -; j_call: TRBJ2-1; v_call: TRBV2; d_call: TRBD2; cdr3_aa: CASRDGGNEQFF; cdr3_nt: TGTGCCAGCAGGGACGGGGGGAATGAGCAGTTCTTC
clone_size: -; j_call: TRBJ2-4; v_call: TRBV5-1; d_call: -; cdr3_aa: CASSLTPGGNIQYF; cdr3_nt: TGCGCCAGCAGCTTGACCCCAGGAGGAAACATTCAGTACTTC
clone_size: -; j_call: TRBJ2-1; v_call: TRBV4-1; d_call: -; cdr3_aa: CASSQVGLAGQFF; cdr3_nt: TGCGCCAGCAGCCAAGTAGGGCTGGCGGGGCAGTTCTTC
clone_size: -; j_call: TRBJ2-5; v_call: TRBV30; d_call: TRBD2; cdr3_aa: CAYSGGIQETQYF; cdr3_nt: TGTGCCTATTCGGGAGGGATCCAAGAGACCCAGTACTTC
clone_size: -; j_call: TRBJ1-2; v_call: TRBV7-9; d_call: TRBD1; cdr3_aa: CASSVKTGRGDYGYTF; cdr3_nt: TGTGCCAGCAGCGTTAAAACAGGCAGGGGGGACTATGGCTACACCTTC
clone_size: -; j_call: TRBJ2-5; v_call: TRBV30; d_call: TRBD2; cdr3_aa: CAWSVRGGRETQYF; cdr3_nt: TGTGCCTGGAGTGTACGCGGGGGTAGAGAGACCCAGTACTTC
clone_size: -; j_call: TRBJ2-1; v_call: TRBV2; d_call: -; cdr3_aa: CASSGTERNEQFF; cdr3_nt: TGTGCCAGCAGTGGGACGGAGCGAAATGAGCAGTTCTTC
clone_size: -; j_call: TRBJ1-1; v_call: TRBV27; d_call: TRBD1; cdr3_aa: CASSFRTGNTEAFF; cdr3_nt: TGTGCCAGCAGTTTCCGGACAGGAAACACTGAAGCTTTCTTT
clone_size: few; j_call: TRBJ2-7; v_call: TRBV9; d_call: TRBD1; cdr3_aa: CASSVSPGTAYEQYF; cdr3_nt: TGTGCCAGCAGCGTATCTCCCGGGACAGCATACGAGCAGTACTTC
clone_size: -; j_call: TRBJ2-7; v_call: TRBV9; d_call: TRBD2; cdr3_aa: CASSALSGSDEQYF; cdr3_nt: TGTGCCAGCAGCGCACTTAGCGGGAGCGACGAGCAGTACTTC
clone_size: many; j_call: TRBJ1-5; v_call: TRBV7-2; d_call: TRBD1; cdr3_aa: CASSLDGDRYQPQHF; cdr3_nt: TGTGCCAGCAGCTTAGATGGGGACAGGTATCAGCCCCAGCATTTT
clone_size: -; j_call: TRBJ2-3; v_call: TRBV4-1; d_call: -; cdr3_aa: CASSLGTGNTDTQYF; cdr3_nt: TGCGCCAGCAGCCTGGGAACAGGGAACACCGATACGCAGTATTTT
clone_size: once; j_call: TRBJ2-1; v_call: TRBV7-2; d_call: TRBD2; cdr3_aa: CASSTWTSGSYNEQFF; cdr3_nt: TGTGCCAGCAGCACATGGACTAGCGGTTCCTACAATGAGCAGTTCTTC
clone_size: -; j_call: TRBJ2-3; v_call: TRBV21-1; d_call: -; cdr3_aa: CASDLKRTRQSTDTQYF; cdr3_nt: TGTGCCAGCGACCTAAAACGGACTAGACAAAGCACAGATACGCAGTATTTT
clone_size: once; j_call: TRBJ2-2; v_call: TRBV7-2; d_call: TRBD1; cdr3_aa: CASSLLGDRVNTGELFF; cdr3_nt: TGTGCCAGCAGCTTATTAGGGGACAGGGTGAACACCGGGGAGCTGTTTTTT
clone_size: -; j_call: TRBJ1-5; v_call: TRBV6-6; d_call: TRBD1; cdr3_aa: CASSPRTGARNQPQHF; cdr3_nt: TGTGCCAGCAGTCCCCGGACAGGGGCTCGCAATCAGCCCCAGCATTTT
clone_size: -; j_call: TRBJ2-3; v_call: TRBV19; d_call: -; cdr3_aa: CASSIQGVNTDTQYF; cdr3_nt: TGTGCCAGTAGTATTCAGGGTGTAAACACAGATACGCAGTATTTT
clone_size: -; j_call: TRBJ2-7; v_call: TRBV30; d_call: TRBD1; cdr3_aa: CAWNGQGVEQYF; cdr3_nt: TGTGCCTGGAATGGACAGGGGGTCGAGCAGTACTTC
clone_size: many; j_call: TRBJ1-2; v_call: TRBV6-4; d_call: -; cdr3_aa: CASSDSSIGQGGGYTF; cdr3_nt: TGTGCCAGCAGTGACTCTTCGATAGGGCAAGGGGGTGGCTACACCTTC
clone_size: -; j_call: TRBJ1-6; v_call: TRBV30; d_call: -; cdr3_aa: CAWRVKELLNSPLHF; cdr3_nt: TGTGCCTGGAGGGTCAAAGAACTCCTTAATTCACCCCTCCACTTT
clone_size: few; j_call: TRBJ1-6; v_call: TRBV6-6; d_call: -; cdr3_aa: CASSTQTLGSPLHF; cdr3_nt: TGTGCCAGCAGTACTCAGACCCTCGGGTCACCCCTCCACTTT
clone_size: -; j_call: TRBJ1-5; v_call: TRBV6-5; d_call: -; cdr3_aa: CASSYSGVSNQPQHF; cdr3_nt: TGTGCCAGCAGTTACTCCGGCGTTAGCAATCAGCCCCAGCATTTT
clone_size: once; j_call: TRBJ2-1; v_call: TRBV4-3; d_call: TRBD2; cdr3_aa: CASSQDAHLAGVSNEQFF; cdr3_nt: TGCGCCAGCAGCCAAGACGCCCATCTAGCGGGAGTATCCAATGAGCAGTTCTTC
clone_size: few; j_call: TRBJ1-4; v_call: TRBV6-4; d_call: TRBD1; cdr3_aa: CASSENRGEKLFF; cdr3_nt: TGTGCCAGCAGTGAAAACAGGGGTGAAAAACTGTTTTTT
clone_size: -; j_call: TRBJ2-2; v_call: TRBV29-1; d_call: -; cdr3_aa: CSVYRGGNTGELFF; cdr3_nt: TGCAGCGTCTACCGGGGAGGGAACACCGGGGAGCTGTTTTTT
clone_size: -; j_call: TRBJ1-4; v_call: TRBV7-9; d_call: TRBD1; cdr3_aa: CASRKGQGDEKLFF; cdr3_nt: TGTGCCAGCAGGAAGGGACAGGGAGACGAAAAACTGTTTTTT
clone_size: -; j_call: TRBJ2-1; v_call: TRBV6-6; d_call: -; cdr3_aa: CASSYPNEQFF; cdr3_nt: TGTGCCAGCAGTTACCCCAATGAGCAGTTCTTC
clone_size: once; j_call: TRBJ1-1; v_call: TRBV6-6; d_call: TRBD1; cdr3_aa: CASSRDRDTEAFF; cdr3_nt: TGTGCCAGCAGCAGGGACAGGGACACTGAAGCTTTCTTT
clone_size: -; j_call: TRBJ2-7; v_call: TRBV5-5; d_call: TRBD2; cdr3_aa: CASSLGGTGTSHEQYF; cdr3_nt: TGTGCCAGCAGCTTGGGTGGTACCGGGACTAGTCACGAGCAGTACTTC
clone_size: -; j_call: TRBJ2-7; v_call: TRBV10-3; d_call: -; cdr3_aa: CAISGKGAASYEQYF; cdr3_nt: TGTGCCATCAGTGGGAAAGGGGCGGCCTCCTACGAGCAGTACTTC
clone_size: -; j_call: TRBJ1-1; v_call: TRBV6-1; d_call: -; cdr3_aa: CASNLRMNTEAFF; cdr3_nt: TGTGCCAGCAATTTGAGGATGAACACTGAAGCTTTCTTT
clone_size: -; j_call: TRBJ1-6; v_call: TRBV6-1; d_call: -; cdr3_aa: CASSEAAGGYRNSPLHF; cdr3_nt: TGTGCCAGCAGTGAAGCTGCGGGAGGCTATCGGAATTCACCCCTCCACTTT
clone_size: -; j_call: TRBJ2-7; v_call: TRBV18; d_call: TRBD1; cdr3_aa: CASSPPWTGTYEQYF; cdr3_nt: TGTGCCAGCTCACCACCATGGACAGGGACCTACGAGCAGTACTTC
clone_size: -; j_call: TRBJ2-3; v_call: TRBV11-2; d_call: -; cdr3_aa: CASSLDIGGTDTQYF; cdr3_nt: TGTGCCAGCAGCTTAGATATAGGGGGCACAGATACGCAGTATTTT
clone_size: once; j_call: TRBJ1-3; v_call: TRBV7-2; d_call: -; cdr3_aa: CASSLRSGSGNTIYF; cdr3_nt: TGTGCCAGCAGCTTAAGGAGTGGCTCTGGAAACACCATATATTTT